This TCR beta chain is from a study of blood T cell repertoires in COVID-19. Clones were sequenced by immunoSEQ multiplex PCR, and TCRdb holds only the in-frame ones, with some missing. The sample lists fewer than 400,000 clones, about 87% occurring once. Trimming cost V 8 bases and J 7 bases; bases outside gene matches: 9. This CDR3 region has 13 residues. Germline values: CDR1 ENHRY, CDR2 SYGVKD. The TCR was taken from a human donor in a cohort sampled during active COVID-19. Specimen: peripheral blood. The V call is TRBV10-3, the J call TRBJ1-1; the match to TRBD1 covers 8 bases. The CDR3 loop reads CAIYQGALGEAFF. The CDR3 DNA reads TGTGCCATCTACCAGGGGGCACTAGGTGAAGCTTTCTTT.